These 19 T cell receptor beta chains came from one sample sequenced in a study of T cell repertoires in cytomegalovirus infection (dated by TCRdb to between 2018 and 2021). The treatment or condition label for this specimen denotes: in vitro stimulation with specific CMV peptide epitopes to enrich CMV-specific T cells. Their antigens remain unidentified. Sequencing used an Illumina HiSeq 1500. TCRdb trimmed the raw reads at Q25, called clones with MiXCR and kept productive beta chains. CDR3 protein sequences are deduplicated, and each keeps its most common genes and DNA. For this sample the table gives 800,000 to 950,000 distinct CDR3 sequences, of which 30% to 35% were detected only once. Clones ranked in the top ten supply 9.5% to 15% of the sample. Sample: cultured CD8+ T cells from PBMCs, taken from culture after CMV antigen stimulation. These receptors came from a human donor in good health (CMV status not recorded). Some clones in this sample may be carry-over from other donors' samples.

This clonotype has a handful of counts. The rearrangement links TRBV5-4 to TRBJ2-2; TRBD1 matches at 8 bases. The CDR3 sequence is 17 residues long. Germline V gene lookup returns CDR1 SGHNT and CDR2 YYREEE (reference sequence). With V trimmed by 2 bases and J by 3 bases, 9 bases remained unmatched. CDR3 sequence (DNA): TGTGCCAGCAGCTTTTCAGGGGGCGGACTCTACACCGGGGAGCTGTTTTTT. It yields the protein CASSFSGGGLYTGELFF.

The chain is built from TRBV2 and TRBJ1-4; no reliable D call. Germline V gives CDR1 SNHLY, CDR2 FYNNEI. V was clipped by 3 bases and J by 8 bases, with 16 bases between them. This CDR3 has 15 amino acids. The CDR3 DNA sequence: TGTGCCAGCAGTGAGGAGATAGGCTGGGGAGAAAAACTGTTTTTT. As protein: CASSEEIGWGEKLFF.

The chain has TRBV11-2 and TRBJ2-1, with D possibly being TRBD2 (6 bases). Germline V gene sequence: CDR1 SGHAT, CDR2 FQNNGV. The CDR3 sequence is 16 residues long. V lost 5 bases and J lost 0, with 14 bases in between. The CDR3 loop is CASSPRKAGSYNEQFF. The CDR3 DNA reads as TGTGCCAGCAGCCCCCGGAAAGCGGGCTCCTACAATGAGCAGTTCTTC.

The CDR3 DNA sequence: TGCGCCAGCAGTGGGACAACTATATACAATGAGCAGTTCTTC. Amino acids: CASSGTTIYNEQFF. V and J are TRBV10-2 and TRBJ2-1; tentative D call: TRBD1 (5 bases). Germline CDR1 reads WSHSY; CDR2 reads SAAADI. V dropped 4 bases and J dropped 4 bases, with 11 bases sitting between them. CDR3 length: 14 residues.

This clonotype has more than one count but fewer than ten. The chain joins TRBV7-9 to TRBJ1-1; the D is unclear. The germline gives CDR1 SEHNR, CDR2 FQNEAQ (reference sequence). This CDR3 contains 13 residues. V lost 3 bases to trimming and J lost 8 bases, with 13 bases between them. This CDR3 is CASSLVKTDEAFF. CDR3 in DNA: TGTGCCAGCAGCTTGGTTAAAACAGACGAAGCTTTCTTT.

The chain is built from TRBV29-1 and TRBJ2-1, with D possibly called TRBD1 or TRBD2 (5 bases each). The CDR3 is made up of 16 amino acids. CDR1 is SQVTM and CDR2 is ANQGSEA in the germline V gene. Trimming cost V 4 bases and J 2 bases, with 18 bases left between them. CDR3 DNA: TGCAGCGTTGTGGGGGATGGGCAGGGCACCTACAATGAGCAGTTCTTC. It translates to CSVVGDGQGTYNEQFF.

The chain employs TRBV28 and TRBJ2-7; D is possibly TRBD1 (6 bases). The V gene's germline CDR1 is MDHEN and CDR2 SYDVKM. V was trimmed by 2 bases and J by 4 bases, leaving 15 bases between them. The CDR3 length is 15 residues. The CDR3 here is CASSLRDTGIYEQYV. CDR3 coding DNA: TGTGCCAGCAGTTTAAGGGACACAGGAATTTACGAGCAGTACGTC.

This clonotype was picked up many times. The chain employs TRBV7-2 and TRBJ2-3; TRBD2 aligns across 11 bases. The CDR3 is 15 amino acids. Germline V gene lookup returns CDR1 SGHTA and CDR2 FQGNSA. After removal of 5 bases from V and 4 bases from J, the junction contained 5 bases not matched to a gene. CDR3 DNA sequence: TGTGCCAGCAGCCCGACTAGCGGGGCCCCAGATACGCAGTATTTT. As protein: CASSPTSGAPDTQYF.

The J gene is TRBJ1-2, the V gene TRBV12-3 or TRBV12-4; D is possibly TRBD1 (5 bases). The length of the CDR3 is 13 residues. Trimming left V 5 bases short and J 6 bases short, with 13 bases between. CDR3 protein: CASSTSDRDGYTF. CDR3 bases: TGTGCCAGCAGTACCTCAGACAGAGATGGCTACACCTTC.

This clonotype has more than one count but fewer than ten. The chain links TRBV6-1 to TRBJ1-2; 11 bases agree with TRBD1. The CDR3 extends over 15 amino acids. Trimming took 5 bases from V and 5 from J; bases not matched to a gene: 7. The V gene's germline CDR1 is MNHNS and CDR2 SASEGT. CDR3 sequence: CASSQEDRGHYGYTF. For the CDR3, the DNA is TGTGCCAGCAGTCAGGAGGACAGGGGGCATTATGGCTACACCTTC.

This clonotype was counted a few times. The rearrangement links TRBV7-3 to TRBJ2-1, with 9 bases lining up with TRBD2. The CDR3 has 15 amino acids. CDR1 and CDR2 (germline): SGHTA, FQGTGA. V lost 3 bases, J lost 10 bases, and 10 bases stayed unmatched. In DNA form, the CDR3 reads TGTGCCAGCAGCTTGTCTGGCGGGGGGGCCGACGAGCAGTTCTTC. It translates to CASSLSGGGADEQFF.

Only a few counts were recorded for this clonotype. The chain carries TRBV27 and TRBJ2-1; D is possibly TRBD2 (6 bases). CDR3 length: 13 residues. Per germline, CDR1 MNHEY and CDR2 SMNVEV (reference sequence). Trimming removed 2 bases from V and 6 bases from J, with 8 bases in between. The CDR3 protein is CASSLGLLNEQFF. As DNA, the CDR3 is TGTGCCAGCAGTTTAGGACTACTCAATGAGCAGTTCTTC.

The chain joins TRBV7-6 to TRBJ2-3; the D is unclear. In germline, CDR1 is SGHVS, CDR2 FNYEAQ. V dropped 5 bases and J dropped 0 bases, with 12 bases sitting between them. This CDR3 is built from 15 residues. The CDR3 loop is CASSPKAVSTDTQYF. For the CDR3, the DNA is TGTGCCAGCAGCCCTAAGGCGGTGAGCACAGATACGCAGTATTTT. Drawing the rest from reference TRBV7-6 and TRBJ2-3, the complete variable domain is GAGVSQSPRYKVTKRGQDVALRCDPISGHVSLYWYRQALGQGPEFLTYFNYEAQQDKSGLPNDRFSAERPEGSISTLTIQRTEQRDSAMYRCASSPKAVSTDTQYFGPGTRLTVL.

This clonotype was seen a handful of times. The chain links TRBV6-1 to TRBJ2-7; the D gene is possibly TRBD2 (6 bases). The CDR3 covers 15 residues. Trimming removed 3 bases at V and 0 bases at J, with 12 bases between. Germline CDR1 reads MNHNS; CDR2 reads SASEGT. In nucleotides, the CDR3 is TGTGCCAGCAGTGATCCGGGGGTGAGCTCCTACGAGCAGTACGTC. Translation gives CASSDPGVSSYEQYV.

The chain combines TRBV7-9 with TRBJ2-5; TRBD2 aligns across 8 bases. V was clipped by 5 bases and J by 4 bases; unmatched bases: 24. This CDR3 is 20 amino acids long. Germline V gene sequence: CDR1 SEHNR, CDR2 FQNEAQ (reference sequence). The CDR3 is CASSTHQAGTRGGIRETQYF. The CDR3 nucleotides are TGTGCCAGCAGCACTCACCAGGCGGGGACTCGCGGGGGGATTCGAGAGACCCAGTACTTC.

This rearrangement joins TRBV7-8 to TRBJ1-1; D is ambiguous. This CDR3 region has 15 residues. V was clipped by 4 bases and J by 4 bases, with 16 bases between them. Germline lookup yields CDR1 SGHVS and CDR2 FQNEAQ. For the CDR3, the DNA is TGTGCCAGCAGCTCAACAGACACCCCGGGCACTGAAGCTTTCTTT. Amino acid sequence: CASSSTDTPGTEAFF.

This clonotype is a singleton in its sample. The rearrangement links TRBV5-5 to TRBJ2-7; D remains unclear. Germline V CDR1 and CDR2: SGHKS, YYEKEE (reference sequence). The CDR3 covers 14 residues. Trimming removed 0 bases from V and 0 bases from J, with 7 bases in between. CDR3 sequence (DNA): TGTGCCAGCAGCTTGGTGACCCCCTCCTACGAGCAGTACTTC. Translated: CASSLVTPSYEQYF.

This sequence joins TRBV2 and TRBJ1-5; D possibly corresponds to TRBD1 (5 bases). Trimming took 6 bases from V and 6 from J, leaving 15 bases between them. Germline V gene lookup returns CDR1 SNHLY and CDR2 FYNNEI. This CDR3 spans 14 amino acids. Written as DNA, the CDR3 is TGTGCCAGCAGCCAACGGGGGGGGGTTCAGCCCCAGCATTTT. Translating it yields CASSQRGGVQPQHF.

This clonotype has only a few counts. CDR3 bases: TGTGCCAGCAGCTTACCGCCGGGACAGAGGAGCTACGAGCAGTACTTC. Residues: CASSLPPGQRSYEQYF. The chain carries TRBV7-9 and TRBJ2-7, with 7 nucleotides matching TRBD1. CDR3 length equals 16 residues. Germline V CDR1 and CDR2: SEHNR, FQNEAQ (reference sequence). V shed 2 bases and J 3 bases; nucleotides not matched to a gene: 10. Variable domain in full (rest from reference TRBV7-9 and TRBJ2-7): DTGVSQNPRHKITKRGQNVTFRCDPISEHNRLYWYRQTLGQGPEFLTYFQNEAQLEKSRLLSDRFSAERPKGSFSTLEIQRTEQGDSAMYLCASSLPPGQRSYEQYFGPGTRLTVT.